The present entry profiles one T cell receptor (beta chain) with its context. Its cognate antigen is unknown. The method was immunoSEQ multiplex PCR; TCRdb's version includes in-frame clones alone and lacks a portion of them. This table holds 70,000 or so clones, about 94% found once. The data originate from a study of OX40 agonist ivuxolimab in advanced cancers. Whole-study context: Participants averaged 60 years of age (range roughly 23 to 90) and were around 83% male.

The V end lost 5 bases, the J end lost 6 bases, and 13 bases lay between the germline ends. CDR3 length: 14 residues. Germline CDR1 SEHNR, CDR2 FQNEAQ (reference sequence). General observations from the study: Compared with others, partial responders at 0.1-3.0 mg/kg displayed clonal expansion among the lowest.

Here the sequenced sample was CD4+ or CD8+ T cells sorted from blood, taken in a trial of the OX40 agonist ivuxolimab. The chain couples TRBV7-9 to TRBJ1-4; tentatively, D is TRBD1 (5 bases). The receptor was derived from an adult with an advanced solid tumor such as melanoma, head and neck, liver or kidney cancer. DNA for the CDR3: TGTGCCAGCAGCCGGGTCCAGGGTTATGAAAAACTGTTTTTT. It codes for CASSRVQGYEKLFF.